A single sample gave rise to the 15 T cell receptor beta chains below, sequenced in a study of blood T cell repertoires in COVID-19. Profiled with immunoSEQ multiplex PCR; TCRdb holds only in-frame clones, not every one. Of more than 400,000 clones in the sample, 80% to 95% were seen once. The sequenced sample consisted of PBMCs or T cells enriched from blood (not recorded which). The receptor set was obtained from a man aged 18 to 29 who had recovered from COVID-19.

The CDR3 DNA sequence: TGTGCCAGCAGTTCTACCCTAGGCATTCAGTACTTC. It codes for CASSSTLGIQYF. This rearrangement joins TRBV27 to TRBJ2-4, with unresolved D. This CDR3 is built from 12 residues. V lost 4 bases and J lost 9, with 10 bases in between. CDR1 is MNHEY and CDR2 is SMNVEV in the germline V gene (reference sequence).

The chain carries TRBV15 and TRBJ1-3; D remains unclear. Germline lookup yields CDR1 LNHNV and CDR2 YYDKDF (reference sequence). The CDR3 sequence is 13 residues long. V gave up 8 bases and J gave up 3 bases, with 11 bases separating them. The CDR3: CATLEDFGNTIYF. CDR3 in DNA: TGTGCCACCCTAGAGGACTTTGGAAACACCATATATTTT.

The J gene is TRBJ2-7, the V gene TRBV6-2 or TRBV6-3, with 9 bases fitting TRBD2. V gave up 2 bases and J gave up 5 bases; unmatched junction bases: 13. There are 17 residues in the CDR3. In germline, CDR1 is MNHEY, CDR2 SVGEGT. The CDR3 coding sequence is TGTGCCAGCAGTTACGGACGTACTTCAGCGGGGGGCAACGAGCAGTACTTC. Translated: CASSYGRTSAGGNEQYF.

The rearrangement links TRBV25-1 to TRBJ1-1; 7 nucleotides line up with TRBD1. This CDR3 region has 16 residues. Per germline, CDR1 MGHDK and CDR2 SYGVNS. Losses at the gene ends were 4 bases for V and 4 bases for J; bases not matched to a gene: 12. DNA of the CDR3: TGTGCCAGCAGTGCGAGGCCTCGGGCAGGGGGCACTGAAGCTTTCTTT. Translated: CASSARPRAGGTEAFF.

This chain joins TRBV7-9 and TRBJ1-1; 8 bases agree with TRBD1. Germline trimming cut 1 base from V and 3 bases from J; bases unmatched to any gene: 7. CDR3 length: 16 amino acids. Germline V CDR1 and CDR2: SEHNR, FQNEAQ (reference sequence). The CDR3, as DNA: TGTGCCAGCAGCTTAGTGCAGGGGGCTGGGGACACTGAAGCTTTCTTT. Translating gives CASSLVQGAGDTEAFF.

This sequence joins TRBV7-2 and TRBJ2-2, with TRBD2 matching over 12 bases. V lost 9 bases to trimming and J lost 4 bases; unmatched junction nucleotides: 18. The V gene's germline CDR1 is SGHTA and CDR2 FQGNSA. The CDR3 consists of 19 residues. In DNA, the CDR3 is TGTGCCAGTCAGGGGGTGAGACTAGCGGGAGAACTCGGCACCGGGGAGCTGTTTTTT. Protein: CASQGVRLAGELGTGELFF. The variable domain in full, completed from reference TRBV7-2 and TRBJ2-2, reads GAGVSQSPSNKVTEKGKDVELRCDPISGHTALYWYRQSLGQGLEFLIYFQGNSAPDKSGLPSDRFSAERTGGSVSTLTIQRTQQEDSAVYLCASQGVRLAGELGTGELFFGEGSRLTVL.

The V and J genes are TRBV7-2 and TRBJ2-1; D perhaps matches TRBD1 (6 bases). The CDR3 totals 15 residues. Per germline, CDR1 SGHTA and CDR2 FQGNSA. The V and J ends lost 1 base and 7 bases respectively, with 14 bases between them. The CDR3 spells CASSLVAGAANEQFF. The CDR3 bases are TGTGCCAGCAGCTTAGTCGCAGGGGCTGCGAATGAGCAGTTCTTC.

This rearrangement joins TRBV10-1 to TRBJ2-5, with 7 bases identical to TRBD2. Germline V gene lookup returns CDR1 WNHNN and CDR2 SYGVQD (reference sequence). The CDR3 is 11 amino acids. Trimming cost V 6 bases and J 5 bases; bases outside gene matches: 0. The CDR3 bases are TGCGCCAGCAGCGGGAGGGAGACCCAGTACTTC. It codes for CASSGRETQYF.

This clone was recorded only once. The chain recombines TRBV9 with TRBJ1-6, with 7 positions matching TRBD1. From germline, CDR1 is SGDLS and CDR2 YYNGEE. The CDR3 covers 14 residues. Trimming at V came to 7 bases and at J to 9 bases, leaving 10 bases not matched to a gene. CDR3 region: CASGLGQVGSPLHF. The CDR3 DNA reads TGTGCCAGCGGCTTAGGACAGGTCGGTTCACCCCTCCACTTT.

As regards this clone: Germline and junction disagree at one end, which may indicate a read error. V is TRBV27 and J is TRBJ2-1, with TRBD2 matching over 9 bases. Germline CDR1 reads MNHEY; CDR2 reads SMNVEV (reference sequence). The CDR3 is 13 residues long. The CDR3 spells CASSLEASGMGVF. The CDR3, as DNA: TGTGCCAGCAGTTTAGAGGCTAGCGGGATGGGGGTCTTC.

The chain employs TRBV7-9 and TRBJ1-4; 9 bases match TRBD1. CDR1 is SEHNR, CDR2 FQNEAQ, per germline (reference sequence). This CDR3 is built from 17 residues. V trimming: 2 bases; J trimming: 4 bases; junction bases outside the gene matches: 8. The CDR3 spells CASSLFGTGSINEKLFF. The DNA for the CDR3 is TGTGCCAGCAGCTTATTCGGGACAGGGTCTATTAATGAAAAACTGTTTTTT. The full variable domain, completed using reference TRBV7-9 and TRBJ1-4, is DTGVSQNPRHKITKRGQNVTFRCDPISEHNRLYWYRQTLGQGPEFLTYFQNEAQLEKSRLLSDRFSAERPKGSFSTLEIQRTEQGDSAMYLCASSLFGTGSINEKLFFGSGTQLSVL.

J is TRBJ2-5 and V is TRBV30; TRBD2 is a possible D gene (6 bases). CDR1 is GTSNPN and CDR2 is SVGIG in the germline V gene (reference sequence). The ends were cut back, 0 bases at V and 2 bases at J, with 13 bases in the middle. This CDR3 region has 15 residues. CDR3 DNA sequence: TGTGCCTGGAGTGTAGAGGGAGGAAGGCAAGAGACCCAGTACTTC. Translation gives CAWSVEGGRQETQYF.

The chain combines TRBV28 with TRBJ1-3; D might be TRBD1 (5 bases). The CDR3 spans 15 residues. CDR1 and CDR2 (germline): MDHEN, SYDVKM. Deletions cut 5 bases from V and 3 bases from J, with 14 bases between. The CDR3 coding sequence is TGTGCCAGCAGTGGGGGGGGTGCGGATGGAAACACCATATATTTT. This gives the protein CASSGGGADGNTIYF.

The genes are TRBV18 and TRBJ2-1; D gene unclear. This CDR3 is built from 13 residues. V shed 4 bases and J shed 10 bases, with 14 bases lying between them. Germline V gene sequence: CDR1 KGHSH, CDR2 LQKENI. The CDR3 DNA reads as TGTGCCAGCTCACTGGGCGATGGTGGCGAGCAGTTCTTC. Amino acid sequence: CASSLGDGGEQFF. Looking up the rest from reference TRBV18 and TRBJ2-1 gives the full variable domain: NAGVMQNPRHLVRRRGQEARLRCSPMKGHSHVYWYRQLPEEGLKFMVYLQKENIIDESGMPKERFSAEFPKEGPSILRIQQVVRGDSAAYFCASSLGDGGEQFFGPGTRLTVL.

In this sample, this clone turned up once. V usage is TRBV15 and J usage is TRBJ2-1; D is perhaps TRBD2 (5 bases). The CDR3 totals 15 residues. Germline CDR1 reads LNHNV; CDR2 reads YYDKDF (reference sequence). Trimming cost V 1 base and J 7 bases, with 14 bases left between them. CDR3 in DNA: TGTGCCACCAGCAGAGGCCTCGACGGGAAGAATGAGCAGTTCTTC. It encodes CATSRGLDGKNEQFF.